This entry concerns a single TCR beta chain. Its antigen is undetermined. The sample is drawn from a study of cytomegalovirus exposure and HLA in healthy donors. Study-wide results and limits: Later analysis suggested links between common viral pathogens and several top significant clusters. A later analysis associated approximately 17,000 TCR beta sequences with HLA alleles at a 0.05 false discovery rate.

The CDR3 sequence is 18 residues long. The PCR had 60 Vbeta and 13 Jbeta primers. Methods used by the authors: Roughly 81 million unique TCR beta chains, roughly 11 million shared, were counted in a later analysis. Profiled with immunoSEQ multiplex PCR; TCRdb holds only in-frame clones, not every one. That table supplies the V and J calls and clone size; D and trimming were determined from the DNA. This sample has 170,000 or so clones, with approximately 78% found just once. The sequenced material came from PBMCs. This rearrangement joins TRBV12-2 to TRBJ2-1; the table names TRBD2, a call not compared with the DNA. TRBV12-2 is noted as a pseudogene. This clonotype was sampled from a woman between 45 and 60 years old in good health and CMV-seropositive. The CDR3 loop reads CASRLGNTRDRRDNEQFF. CDR3 sequence (DNA): TGTGCAAGTCGCTTAGGTAATACCCGGGACCGGAGGGACAATGAGCAGTTCTTC.